This TCR beta chain was sequenced during a study of beta chain features in type 1 diabetes. Study-wide findings and caveats: All four CD4+ subsets from Type 1 diabetes patients carried moderately but significantly shorter TCRB CDR3s. Sequencing the cDNA could make cells with high TCR expression show up more than they should.

Reverse transcribing all isolated RNA meant expressed TCRB transcripts were sequenced. There were about 3.5 million reads on average in the naive, central memory and regulatory T cell samples. TCRdb keeps only in-frame clones here, not all; method: immunoSEQ multiplex PCR. Among about 660,000 clones listed, 11% to 15% were seen once. Sort purity for all populations was recorded as exceeding 98%. The V end was cut by 0 bases, the J end by 9 bases, with 13 bases between. Per the germline V gene, CDR1 is SGDLS and CDR2 is YYNGEE. This CDR3 is 14 amino acids long. This clone has just a few counts. Its antigen is not identified.

What was sequenced was naive CD4+ T cells from blood. The receptor's source is a man aged 18 to 29 with type 1 diabetes. The chain is built from TRBV9 and TRBJ2-1, with a weak D call TRBD1 (8 bases). The CDR3 nucleotides are TGTGCCAGCAGCGTAGTGGACAGGGAGGGTGAGCAGTTCTTC. Amino acid sequence: CASSVVDREGEQFF.